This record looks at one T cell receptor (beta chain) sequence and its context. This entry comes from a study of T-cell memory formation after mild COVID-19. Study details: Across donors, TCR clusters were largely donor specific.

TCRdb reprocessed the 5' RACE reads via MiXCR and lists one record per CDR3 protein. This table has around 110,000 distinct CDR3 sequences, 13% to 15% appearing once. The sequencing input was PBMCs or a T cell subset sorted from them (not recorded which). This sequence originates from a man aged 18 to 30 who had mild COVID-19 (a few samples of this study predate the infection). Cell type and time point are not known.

CDR3 DNA sequence: TGTGCCAGCAGCTCGCAACGGGACGGGGAGAATGAAAAACTGTTTTTT. Amino acid sequence: CASSSQRDGENEKLFF. This sequence joins TRBV21-1 and TRBJ1-4; the D call of TRBD1 is as the table states it, not checked on the DNA. TRBV21-1 is a pseudogene. The CDR3 runs 16 residues.